Below are 14 T cell receptor beta chains sequenced from a single sample in a study of T cells and copy number aberrations in small-cell lung cancer. TCRdb keeps only in-frame clones here, not all; method: immunoSEQ multiplex PCR. The data show about 2,500 clones, more than 70% seen once. Sequenced sample: normal tissue next to the tumor. The receptors were gathered from a man between 65 and 80 years old with small cell lung cancer.

The chain couples TRBV9 to TRBJ2-6, with 8 bases matching TRBD2. This CDR3 contains 16 residues. J lost 2 bases, V lost 0 bases, and 1 base had no gene match. Germline V gives CDR1 SGDLS, CDR2 YYNGEE. The CDR3 nucleotides are TGTGCCAGCAGCGTAGATAGCGGGACTGGGGCCAACGTCCTGACTTTC. Residues: CASSVDSGTGANVLTF.

The rearrangement uses TRBV10-1 and TRBJ2-1, with 11 bases matching TRBD2. The CDR3 contains 16 residues. Trimming took 3 bases from V and 3 from J; bases not matched to a gene: 4. Germline CDR1 WNHNN, CDR2 SYGVQD (reference sequence). The CDR3 spells CASSDLTSGGYNEQFF. The CDR3 nucleotides are TGCGCCAGCAGTGACCTTACTAGCGGGGGCTACAATGAGCAGTTCTTC.

CDR3 residues: CASSLVPTGTEAFF. The CDR3, as DNA: TGCGCCAGCAGCTTGGTCCCGACGGGCACTGAAGCTTTCTTT. The chain uses TRBV5-1 and TRBJ1-1; D gene ambiguous. Trimming shortened V by 0 bases and J by 4 bases, and 10 bases separated the two germline ends. Germline lookup yields CDR1 SGHRS and CDR2 YFSETQ. The CDR3 covers 14 residues. Variable domain in full (rest from reference TRBV5-1 and TRBJ1-1): KAGVTQTPRYLIKTRGQQVTLSCSPISGHRSVSWYQQTPGQGLQFLFEYFSETQRNKGNFPGRFSGRQFSNSRSEMNVSTLELGDSALYLCASSLVPTGTEAFFGQGTRLTVV.

By share, this clone counts as large. Other DNA sequences in the same sample also yield this CDR3. The chain combines TRBV4-1 with TRBJ2-3; perhaps TRBD2 as D (5 bases). CDR3 length: 16 amino acids. CDR1 MGHRA and CDR2 YSYEKL come from the germline V gene. V was trimmed by 0 bases and J by 1 base, leaving 11 bases between them. The CDR3 region is CASSQDRGMGTDTQYF. The CDR3 nucleotides are TGCGCCAGCAGCCAAGACCGGGGAATGGGCACAGATACGCAGTATTTT.

The V call is TRBV7-3, the J call TRBJ2-2; 9 bases map to TRBD1. Germline loops: CDR1 SGHTA, CDR2 FQGTGA. V trimming: 7 bases; J trimming: 4 bases; junction bases outside the gene matches: 10. This CDR3 spans 16 amino acids. CDR3: CASTLTGGVGTGELFF. The CDR3 DNA sequence: TGTGCCAGCACCCTTACAGGGGGCGTGGGCACCGGGGAGCTGTTTTTT.

This chain uses TRBV11-2 with TRBJ1-3, with a weak D call TRBD1 (5 bases). Trimming took 7 bases from V and 0 from J, leaving 10 bases between them. The germline V gene encodes CDR1 SGHAT and CDR2 FQNNGV. The CDR3 length is 14 residues. The CDR3 loop is CASKIQASGNTIYF. Here the CDR3 DNA reads TGTGCCAGCAAAATACAGGCCTCTGGAAACACCATATATTTT.

The rearrangement joins TRBV18 to TRBJ2-3; D ambiguous. V lost 0 bases and J 3 bases, leaving 10 bases between the germline ends. The CDR3 covers 15 residues. The germline V gene encodes CDR1 KGHSH and CDR2 LQKENI. CDR3: CASSPPVRTTDTQYF. CDR3 in DNA: TGTGCCAGCTCACCACCGGTAAGGACGACAGATACGCAGTATTTT.

The DNA for the CDR3 is TGTGCCACCCAATCGACAGGCGCTAGCACAGATACGCAGTATTTT. This gives the protein CATQSTGASTDTQYF. The genes are TRBV2 and TRBJ2-3, with D maybe TRBD1 (6 bases). Between the trimmed V and J ends, which lost 10 bases and 0 bases, there was a span of 17 bases. Germline CDR1 and CDR2: SNHLY and FYNNEI. This CDR3 spans 15 amino acids.

The V call is TRBV7-2, the J call TRBJ2-3; D tentatively fits TRBD1 or TRBD2 (5 bases each). Trimming cost V 0 bases and J 10 bases, with 8 bases left between them. CDR1 and CDR2 from the germline V gene are SGHTA and FQGNSA. The CDR3 totals 12 residues. CDR3 sequence reads: CTSSLAQGAQYF. CDR3 nucleotide sequence: TGTACCAGCAGCTTAGCCCAGGGAGCGCAGTATTTT. The whole variable domain, remainder taken from reference TRBV7-2 and TRBJ2-3, is GAGVSQSPSNKVTEKGKDVELRCDPISGHTALYWYRQSLGQGLEFLIYFQGNSAPDKSGLPSDRFSAERTGGSVSTLTIQRTQQEDSAVYLCTSSLAQGAQYFGPGTRLTVL.

The genes are TRBV7-7 and TRBJ2-3; 8 bases are a match to TRBD1. The CDR3 spans 13 residues. The germline CDR1 and CDR2 sequences are SSHAT and FNYEAQ (reference sequence). The CDR3 sequence is CASSQGGTDTQYF. DNA for the CDR3: TGTGCTAGCTCACAGGGGGGCACAGATACGCAGTATTTT.

The CDR3 spells CASSLTGYTEAFF. Written as DNA, the CDR3 is TGTGCCAGCAGTCTTACAGGGTACACTGAAGCTTTCTTT. The J gene is TRBJ1-1, the V gene TRBV11-3; TRBD1 might be the D (6 bases). Between the trimmed V and J ends, which lost 6 bases and 3 bases, there was a span of 11 bases. Germline-derived CDR1 and CDR2 are SGHNT and YENEEA. This CDR3 contains 13 residues. The full variable domain, with the rest looked up from reference TRBV11-3 and TRBJ1-1, is EAGVVQSPRYKIIEKKQPVAFWCNPISGHNTLYWYLQNLGQGPELLIRYENEEAVDDSQLPKDRFSAERLKGVDSTLKIQPAELGDSAVYLCASSLTGYTEAFFGQGTRLTVV.

The chain is built from TRBV5-1 and TRBJ1-3; D is uncertain. The CDR3 covers 14 residues. Trimming stripped 1 base from V and 0 bases from J, with 5 bases between. Per germline, CDR1 SGHRS and CDR2 YFSETQ. As DNA, the CDR3 is TGCGCCAGCAGCTTGACGGTCTCTGGAAACACCATATATTTT. This sequence encodes CASSLTVSGNTIYF.

V usage is TRBV6-5 and J usage is TRBJ1-2; no firm D call. The CDR3 totals 12 residues. Germline values: CDR1 MNHEY, CDR2 SVGAGI. Trimming removed 0 bases from V and 5 bases from J, with 4 bases in between. The CDR3 DNA reads as TGTGCCAGCAGTTACTCGGGTTATGGCTACACCTTC. Encoded protein: CASSYSGYGYTF.

This chain links TRBV6-7 with TRBJ2-2; a weak D match, TRBD2 (5 bases). TRBV6-7 is known as an ORF, though its function is uncertain. V shed 0 bases and J shed 7 bases, with 12 bases lying between them. This CDR3 is built from 15 residues. The CDR3 nucleotides read TGTGCCAGCAGTTACTCAGTATTGGGGAGCGGGGAGCTGTTTTTT. Translation gives CASSYSVLGSGELFF.